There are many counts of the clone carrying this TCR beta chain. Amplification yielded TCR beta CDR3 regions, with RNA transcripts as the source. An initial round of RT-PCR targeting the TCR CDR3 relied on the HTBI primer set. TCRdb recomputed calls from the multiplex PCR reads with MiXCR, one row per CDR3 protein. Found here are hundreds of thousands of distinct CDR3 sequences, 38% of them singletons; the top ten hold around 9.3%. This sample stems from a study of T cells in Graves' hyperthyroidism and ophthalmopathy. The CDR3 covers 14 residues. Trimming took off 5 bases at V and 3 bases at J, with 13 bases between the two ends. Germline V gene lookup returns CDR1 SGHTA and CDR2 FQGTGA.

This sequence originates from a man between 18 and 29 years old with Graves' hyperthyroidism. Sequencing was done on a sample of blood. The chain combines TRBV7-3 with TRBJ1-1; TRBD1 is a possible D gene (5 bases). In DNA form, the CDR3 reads TGTGCCAGCAGCATCCATTCGGGGCACACTGAAGCTTTCTTT. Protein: CASSIHSGHTEAFF.